This T cell receptor (beta chain) emerged from a study of cytomegalovirus exposure and HLA in healthy donors. Findings and limits, study-wide: Rare sequences made up most TCRs, while some public TCRs were found in many donors. As a later analysis showed, a missense DCLRE1C variant was linked to trimming of TCR beta V- and J-genes. Analyzed later, association rates of TCRs varied across HLA loci, with DRB1 most and HLA-C fewest. Clonal expansion was found to be greater in HLA-associated TCR beta chains than in equally common others in a later analysis.

Points on this clone: Antigen specificity is unknown.

PCR involved 60 Vbeta and 13 Jbeta primers. Libraries were prepared by immunoSEQ multiplex PCR; TCRdb keeps only in-frame clonotypes and omits some of them. Here the sample spans 85,000 to 100,000 clones, around 80% being singletons. V lost 4 bases, J lost 5 bases, and 3 bases stayed unmatched. The CDR3 extends over 13 amino acids. Germline values: CDR1 SGHDT, CDR2 YYEEEE. This clonotype was obtained from a man between 25 and 39 years old in good health and CMV-seronegative. The chain combines TRBV5-6 with TRBJ2-4; 7 bases line up with TRBD1. Sequenced input: PBMCs. CDR3 sequence reads: CASSNRGENIQYF. CDR3 in DNA: TGTGCCAGCAGCAACAGGGGAGAAAACATTCAGTACTTC.